This T cell receptor beta chain was obtained from a study of blood T cells in healthy people across ages (dated by TCRdb to about 2015). Some background on the complete study: Template switching captured roughly one uniquely barcoded TCR beta cDNA molecule per two T cells in model experiments. The study measured age-related changes in TCR beta repertoire diversity using deep sequencing normalized with unique cDNA molecular identifiers. The donors were divided into four age groups: young (average approximately 16 years), middle-aged (roughly 42), aged (about 60) and long-lived (approximately 74). Two additional independent replicas of 1 million unique cDNA reads from the same blood draw were analyzed for two donors (one aged 18 to 30 and one aged 80 or older). To avoid experimental bias, donors of different ages were distributed randomly across sequencing lanes. Study-wide conclusions, independent of this receptor: A strong correlation was found between observed TCR beta diversity and the percentage of naive T cells measured by flow cytometry. Total diversity estimates from one million sequenced T cells were considered lower bounds and underestimates. Compared with the aged group, more naive CD4+ T cells, fewer expanded clones and increased TCR diversity were shown by the long-lived group, suggesting age selection. The CMV infection status of donors was not known, potentially confounding age-related changes in expanded clonotypes. Because profiling used bulk unsorted PBMCs, naive and antigen-experienced compartments could not be compared conclusively. Observed TCR beta diversity per million T cells fell roughly linearly with age, and a significant reduction was already apparent by age about 38.

According to the germline V gene (reference sequence), CDR1 reads SEHNR and CDR2 reads FQNEAQ. The CDR3 runs 14 residues from the cysteine to the phenylalanine. Just CDR3 DNA is preserved here, 42 bases in frame from base 1. The 39 donors, aged about 6 to 90 years, were systemically healthy Caucasian individuals from Russia. Approximately 9.3 milliliters of peripheral blood were collected from each donor into EDTA-treated Vacutainer tubes. Ficoll-Paque density-gradient centrifugation was used to isolate PBMCs, with at least 6 million obtained per sample. Trizol reagent was used to extract total RNA from the PBMCs, yielding at least 6 micrograms per sample. Naive CD45RAhigh/CD27high T cell percentages were measured by flow cytometry on a PBMC aliquot from every donor. On this clonotype: Its antigen remains unidentified. The sample holds no much larger clone one base away, and base qualities are not on file.

The protocol used for the library was 5' RACE. Sequenced using an Illumina HiSeq 2500. A second PCR of roughly 6 to 11 cycles was performed with a sample-barcoded 5' primer and a J-beta primer mix. A template-switch 5' adaptor carrying 12 random nucleotides introduced a unique molecular identifier onto each TCR beta cDNA molecule. Each sample yielded at least 3 million CDR3-containing paired-end reads. The Mint cDNA synthesis kit, primed by a TRBC-specific oligonucleotide, was used to synthesize first-strand cDNA from all RNA. Following uracil-DNA glycosylase treatment, all cDNA underwent a first 18-cycle PCR with the universal primers M1SS and BC2_uni_R. Under the source paper's analysis protocol: For normalization, 1 million high-quality reads, each with a distinct molecular identifier, were randomly selected from each sample. Reads with shared molecular identifiers were discarded instead of being binned into consensus sequences. MiTCR, with a Q25 quality threshold and the strictest error-elimination algorithm, was used for CDR3 identification, clonotype clustering and error correction. A nonparametric unseen species model using Euler transformation provided a lower-bound estimate of total TCR beta diversity. TCRdb itself trimmed the public reads at Q25 with fastp, ran MiXCR and retained productive beta chains. Rows with one shared CDR3 protein collapse into an entry with the most common genes and DNA. TCRdb's processing, not the study's, gives the V and J calls here. This sample lists 800,000 to 1,000,000 distinct CDR3 sequences; around 46% were detected once. The biggest ten clones account for roughly 13% of the sample.

The sequencing input was blood. The clonotype was recovered from a man aged 30 to 45 in good health. Recombination connected TRBV7-9 to TRBJ2-7; TRBD1 is perhaps the D gene, given 5 matching bases. The closer fit of TRBJ2-5 to the DNA end suggests the J call may be wrong. The CDR3 reads CASSPKAPGETQYF. The DNA reads TGTGCCAGCAGCCCCAAAGCACCAGGGGAGACCCAGTACTTC.